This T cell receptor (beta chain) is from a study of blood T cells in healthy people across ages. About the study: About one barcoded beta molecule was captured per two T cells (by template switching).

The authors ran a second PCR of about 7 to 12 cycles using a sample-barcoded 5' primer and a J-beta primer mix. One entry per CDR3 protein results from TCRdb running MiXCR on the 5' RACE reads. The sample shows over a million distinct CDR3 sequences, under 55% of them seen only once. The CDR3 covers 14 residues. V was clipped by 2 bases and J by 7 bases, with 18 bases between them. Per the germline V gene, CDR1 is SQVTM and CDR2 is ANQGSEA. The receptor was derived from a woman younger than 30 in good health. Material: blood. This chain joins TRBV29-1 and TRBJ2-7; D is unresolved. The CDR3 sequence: CSVEPYGSYNEQYF. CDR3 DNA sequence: TGCAGCGTTGAACCCTACGGCTCCTACAATGAGCAGTACTTC.